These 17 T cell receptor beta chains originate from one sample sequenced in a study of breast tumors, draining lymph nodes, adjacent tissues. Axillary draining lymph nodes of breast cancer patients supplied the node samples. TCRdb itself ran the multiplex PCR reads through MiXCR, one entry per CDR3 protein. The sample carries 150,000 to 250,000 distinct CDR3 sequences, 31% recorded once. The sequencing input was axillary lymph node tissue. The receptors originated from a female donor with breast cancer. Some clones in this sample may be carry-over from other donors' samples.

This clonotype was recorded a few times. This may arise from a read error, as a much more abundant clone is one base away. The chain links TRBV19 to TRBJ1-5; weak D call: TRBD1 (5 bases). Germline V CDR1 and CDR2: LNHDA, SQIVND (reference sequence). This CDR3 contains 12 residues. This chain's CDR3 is CTSSPGTAPEHF. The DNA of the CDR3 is TGTACCAGTAGTCCTGGGACGGCCCCCGAACATTTT.

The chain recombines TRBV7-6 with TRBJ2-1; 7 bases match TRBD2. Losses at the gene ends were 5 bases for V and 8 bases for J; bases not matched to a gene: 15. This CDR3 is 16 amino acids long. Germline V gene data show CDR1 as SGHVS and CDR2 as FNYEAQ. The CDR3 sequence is CASSASPGLPRDEQFF. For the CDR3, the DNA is TGTGCCAGCAGCGCCTCTCCGGGACTACCTAGAGATGAGCAGTTCTTC.

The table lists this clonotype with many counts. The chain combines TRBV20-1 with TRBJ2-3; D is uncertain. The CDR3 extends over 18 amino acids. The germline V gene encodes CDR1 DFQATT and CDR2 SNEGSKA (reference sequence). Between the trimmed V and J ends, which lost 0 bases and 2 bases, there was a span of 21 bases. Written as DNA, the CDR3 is TGCAGTGCTAGAGAGGGTAGCCTAATGCCCTTAATCACAGATACGCAGTATTTT. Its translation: CSAREGSLMPLITDTQYF.

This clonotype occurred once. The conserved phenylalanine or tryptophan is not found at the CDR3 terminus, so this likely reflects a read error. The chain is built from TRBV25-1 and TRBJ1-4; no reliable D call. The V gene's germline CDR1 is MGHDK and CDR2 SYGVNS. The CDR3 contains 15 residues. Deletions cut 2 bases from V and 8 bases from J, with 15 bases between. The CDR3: CASSETLQLGEKLFL. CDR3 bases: TGTGCCAGCAGTGAAACTTTACAGCTAGGGGAAAAACTGTTTCTT.

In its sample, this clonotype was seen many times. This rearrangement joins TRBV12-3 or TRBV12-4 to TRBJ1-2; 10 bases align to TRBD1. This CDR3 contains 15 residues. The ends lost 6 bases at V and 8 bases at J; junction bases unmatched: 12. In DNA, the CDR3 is TGTGCCAGCAGCCCGGACAGGGGGAAAAGGGGAGGCTACACCTTC. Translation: CASSPDRGKRGGYTF.

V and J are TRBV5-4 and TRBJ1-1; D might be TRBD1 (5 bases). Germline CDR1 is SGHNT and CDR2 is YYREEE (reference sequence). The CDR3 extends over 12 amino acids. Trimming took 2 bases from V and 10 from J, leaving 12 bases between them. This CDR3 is CASSFLGGGAFF. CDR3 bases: TGTGCCAGCAGCTTCCTTGGTGGGGGAGCTTTCTTT.

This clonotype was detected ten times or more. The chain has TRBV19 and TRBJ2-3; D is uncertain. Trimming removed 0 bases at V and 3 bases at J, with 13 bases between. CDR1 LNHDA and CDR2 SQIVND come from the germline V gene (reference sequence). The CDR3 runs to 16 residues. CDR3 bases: TGTGCCAGTAGTATAGATCTGAAGGGATTAACAGATACGCAGTATTTT. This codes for CASSIDLKGLTDTQYF.

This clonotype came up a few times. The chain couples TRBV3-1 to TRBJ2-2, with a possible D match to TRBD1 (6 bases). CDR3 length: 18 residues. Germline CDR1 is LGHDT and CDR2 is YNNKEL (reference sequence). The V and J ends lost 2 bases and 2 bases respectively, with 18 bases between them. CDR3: CASSQFGRGVKNTGELFF. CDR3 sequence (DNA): TGTGCCAGCAGCCAATTCGGCAGGGGCGTCAAAAACACCGGGGAGCTGTTTTTT.

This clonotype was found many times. The DNA of the CDR3 is TGCAGTGCTAGCCAAAGCGGGGGGGCTCTCGCAGATACGCAGTATTTT. Amino acids: CSASQSGGALADTQYF. This chain uses TRBV20-1 with TRBJ2-3, with 10 bases fitting TRBD2. The V and J ends lost 3 bases and 4 bases, in that order; junction bases with no gene match: 10. This CDR3 comprises 16 residues. CDR1 DFQATT and CDR2 SNEGSKA come from the germline V gene (reference sequence).

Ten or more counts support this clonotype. Here the CDR3 reads CSAYPPQGAMGTNEKLFF. CDR3 nucleotides: TGCAGTGCTTACCCCCCCCAGGGGGCAATGGGAACTAATGAAAAACTGTTTTTT. The chain uses TRBV20-1 and TRBJ1-4; 8 positions agree with TRBD1. In germline, CDR1 is DFQATT, CDR2 SNEGSKA (reference sequence). The CDR3 runs 18 residues. Trimming cost V 5 bases and J 1 base; bases outside gene matches: 15.

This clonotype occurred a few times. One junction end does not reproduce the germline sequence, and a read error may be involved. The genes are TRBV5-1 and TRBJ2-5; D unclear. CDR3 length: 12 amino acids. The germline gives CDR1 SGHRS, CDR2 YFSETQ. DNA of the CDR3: TGCGCCAGCACGGCGGATCAAGAGACCCACTACTTC. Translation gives CASTADQETHYF.

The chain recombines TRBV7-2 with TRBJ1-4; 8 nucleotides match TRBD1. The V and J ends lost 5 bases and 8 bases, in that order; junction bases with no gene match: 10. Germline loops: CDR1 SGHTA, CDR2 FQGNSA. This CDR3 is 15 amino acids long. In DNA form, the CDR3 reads TGTGCCAGCAGCCCAGGGACAGGAAGGAGAGAAAAACTGTTTTTT. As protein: CASSPGTGRREKLFF.

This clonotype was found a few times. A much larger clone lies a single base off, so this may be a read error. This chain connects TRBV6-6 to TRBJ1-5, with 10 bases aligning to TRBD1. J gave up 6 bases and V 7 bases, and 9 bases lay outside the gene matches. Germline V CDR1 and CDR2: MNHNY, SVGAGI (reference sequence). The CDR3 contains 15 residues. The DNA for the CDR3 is TGTGCCAGCACCCTTATGGGACAGGGGATTCAGCCCCAGCATTTT. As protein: CASTLMGQGIQPQHF.

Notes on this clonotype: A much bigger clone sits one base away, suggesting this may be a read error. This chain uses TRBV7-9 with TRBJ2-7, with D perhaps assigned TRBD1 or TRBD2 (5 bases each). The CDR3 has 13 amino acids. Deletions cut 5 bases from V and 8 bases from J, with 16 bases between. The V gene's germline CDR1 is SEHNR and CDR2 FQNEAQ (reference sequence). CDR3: CASSQGPSYKQYF. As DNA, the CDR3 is TGTGCCAGCAGCCAGGGACCGTCGTACAAGCAGTACTTC.

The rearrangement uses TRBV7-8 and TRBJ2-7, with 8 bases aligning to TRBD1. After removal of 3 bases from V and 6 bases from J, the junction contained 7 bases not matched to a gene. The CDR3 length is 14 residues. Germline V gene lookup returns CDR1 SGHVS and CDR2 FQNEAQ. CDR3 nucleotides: TGTGCCAGCAGCTTGACAGGGGATGGGCTCGAGCAGTACTTC. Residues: CASSLTGDGLEQYF.

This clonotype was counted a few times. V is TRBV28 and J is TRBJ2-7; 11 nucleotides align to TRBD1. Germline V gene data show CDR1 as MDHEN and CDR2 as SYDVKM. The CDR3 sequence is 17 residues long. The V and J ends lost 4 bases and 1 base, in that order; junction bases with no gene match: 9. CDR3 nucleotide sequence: TGTGCCAGCAGTTCTCCTCCCGGGACAGGGGGTTCCTACGAGCAGTACTTC. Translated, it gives CASSSPPGTGGSYEQYF.

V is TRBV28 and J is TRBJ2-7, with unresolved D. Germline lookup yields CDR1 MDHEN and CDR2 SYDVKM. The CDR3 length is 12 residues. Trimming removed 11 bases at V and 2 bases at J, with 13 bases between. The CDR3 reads CASDGPAYEQYF. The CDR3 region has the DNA TGTGCCTCAGATGGGCCCGCCTACGAGCAGTACTTC.